This TCR beta chain was captured in a study of blood T cell repertoires in COVID-19. Overall study context: Donors in the United States, Italy and Spain gave samples during acute or convalescent COVID-19. Sources were T cells, B-cell-depleted T cells, or PBMCs; the material itself was cDNA or gDNA.

Authors' data handling: Estimated nucleated cell counts came from reference gene primer amplification. Produced via immunoSEQ multiplex PCR; TCRdb's table is partial and in-frame only. That table is the source of V, J and clone size, and D and trimming were worked out from the DNA. The sample shows 57,000 or so clones, roughly four fifths of them seen only once. This clone has just one count. Unmatched junction bases numbered 4, after V lost 7 bases and J lost 8 bases. The CDR3 has 12 amino acids. Material for sequencing was peripheral blood. This sequence originates from a man in his sixties with acute or convalescent COVID-19. The V call is TRBV23-1, the J call TRBJ2-1; 8 bases agree with TRBD2. TRBV23-1 is an open reading frame whose function is uncertain. The CDR3 sequence is CASTREGYEQFF. The DNA of the CDR3 is TGCGCCAGCACCCGGGAGGGCTATGAGCAGTTCTTC.